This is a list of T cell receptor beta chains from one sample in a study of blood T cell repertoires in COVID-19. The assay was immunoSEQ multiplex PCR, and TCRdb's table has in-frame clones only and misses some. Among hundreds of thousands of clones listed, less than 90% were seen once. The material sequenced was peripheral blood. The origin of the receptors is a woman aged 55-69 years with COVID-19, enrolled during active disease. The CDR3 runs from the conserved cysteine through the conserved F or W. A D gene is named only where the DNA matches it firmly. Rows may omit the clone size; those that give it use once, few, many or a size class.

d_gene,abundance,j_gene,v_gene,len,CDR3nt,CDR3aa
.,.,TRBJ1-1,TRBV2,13,TGTGCCAGCAAATCAGAGGGCCCCCCGACAGCTTTCTTT,CASKSEGPPTAFF
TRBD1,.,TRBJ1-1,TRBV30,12,TGTGCCTACGGGACAGTGAACACTGAAGCTTTCTTT,CAYGTVNTEAFF
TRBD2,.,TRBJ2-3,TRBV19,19,TGTGCCAGTAGTATCCCTAGCGGGGGGGATGGATTGTGGACAGATACGCAGTATTTT,CASSIPSGGDGLWTDTQYF
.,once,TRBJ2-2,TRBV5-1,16,TGCGCCAGCAGCTTGGGCCCAAGGGGTGACACCGGGGAGCTGTTTTTT,CASSLGPRGDTGELFF
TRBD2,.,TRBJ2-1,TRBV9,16,TGTGCCAGCAGCGTAGCTTATGGACTAGCGAAGGGTGAGCAGTTCTTC,CASSVAYGLAKGEQFF
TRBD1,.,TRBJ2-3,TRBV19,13,TGTGCCACCTCGACAGGGAAGGCAGATACGCAGTATTTT,CATSTGKADTQYF
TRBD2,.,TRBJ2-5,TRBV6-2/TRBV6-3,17,TGTGCCAGCAGTTACTCTGACGGAGCGGGGTGGTTGGAGACCCAGTACTTC,CASSYSDGAGWLETQYF
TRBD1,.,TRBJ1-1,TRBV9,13,TGTGCCAGCGGGGGACAGACGAACACTGAAGCTTTCTTT,CASGGQTNTEAFF
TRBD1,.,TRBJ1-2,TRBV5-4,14,TGTGCCAGCAGCTTGGCCGACAGGGCGGATGGCTACACCTTC,CASSLADRADGYTF
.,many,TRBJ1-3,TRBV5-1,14,TGCGCCAGCAGCCGCGACACCTCTGGAAACACCATATATTTT,CASSRDTSGNTIYF
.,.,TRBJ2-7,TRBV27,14,TGTGCCAGCAGTTTACAGGGGTTAGTCTACGAGCAGTACTTC,CASSLQGLVYEQYF
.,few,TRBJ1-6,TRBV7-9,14,TGTGCCAGCAGTATGGGGCAGGGCTTCTCACCCCTCCACTTT,CASSMGQGFSPLHF
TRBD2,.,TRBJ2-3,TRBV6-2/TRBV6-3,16,TGTGCCAGCAGTTACGGGGAGCGGGGGGGCGGAGATACGCAGTATTTT,CASSYGERGGGDTQYF
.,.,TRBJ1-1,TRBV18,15,TGTGCCAGCTCACCACGAAGACAGTCGAACACTGAAGCTTTCTTT,CASSPRRQSNTEAFF
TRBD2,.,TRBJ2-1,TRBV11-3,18,TGTGCCAGCAGCTTAGAGCGACTAGCGGTCAGCTCCTACAATGAGCAGTTCTTC,CASSLERLAVSSYNEQFF
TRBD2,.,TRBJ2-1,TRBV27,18,TGTGCCAGCAGTTTTACCGGGACTAGCGGGGCGGCCTACAATGAGCAGTTCTTC,CASSFTGTSGAAYNEQFF
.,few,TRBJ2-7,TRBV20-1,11,TGCAGTGCTGGGCTGTCCTACGAGCAGTACTTC,CSAGLSYEQYF
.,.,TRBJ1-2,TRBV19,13,TGTGCCAGTAACCCTGGGGGGTACTATGGCTACACCTTC,CASNPGGYYGYTF
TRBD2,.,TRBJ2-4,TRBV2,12,TGTGCCAGCAAACTAGCGGGGACTTGGACTTACTTC,CASKLAGTWTYF
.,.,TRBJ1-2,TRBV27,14,TGTGCCAGCAGTTTAAGCGGGGGCACACAAGGCTACACCTTC,CASSLSGGTQGYTF
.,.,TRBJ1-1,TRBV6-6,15,TGTGCCAGCAGTTACTCGTACGGAGGGACCGGGAGAGCTTTCTTT,CASSYSYGGTGRAFF
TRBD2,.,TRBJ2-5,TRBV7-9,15,TGTGCCAGCAGCTCTGCTCCCGCGGGGGAAGAGACCCAGTACTTC,CASSSAPAGEETQYF
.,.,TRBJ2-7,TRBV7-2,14,TGTGCCAGCAGCTTAGGGAGCCTCAATCCCGAGCAGTACTTC,CASSLGSLNPEQYF
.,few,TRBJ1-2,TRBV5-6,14,TGTGCCAGCAGCTTCACTACTGAAGCTTATGGCTACACCTTC,CASSFTTEAYGYTF
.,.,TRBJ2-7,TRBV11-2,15,TGTGCCAGCAGCTTAGGGTTAGGAGGAGGATACGAGCAGTACTTC,CASSLGLGGGYEQYF
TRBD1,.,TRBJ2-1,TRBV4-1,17,TGCGCCAGCAGTCTCACAACAGGGGGCATTACCTACAATGAGCAGTTCTTC,CASSLTTGGITYNEQFF
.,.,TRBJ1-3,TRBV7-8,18,TGTGCCAGCAGCTTAGCGGTTCAGGGTTATTTTCCTGGAAACACCATATATTTT,CASSLAVQGYFPGNTIYF
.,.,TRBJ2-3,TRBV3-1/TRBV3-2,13,TGTGCCAGCAGCCGGGCCACCCGGGATACGCAGTATTTT,CASSRATRDTQYF
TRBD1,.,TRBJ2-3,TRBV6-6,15,TGTGCCAGCAGTCCGGACAGGGGCCTTCGGGATACGCAGTATTTT,CASSPDRGLRDTQYF
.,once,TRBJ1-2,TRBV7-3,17,TGTGCCAGCAGCCCCGCAGGACACCCCGCGGAAAGTACTGGCTACACCTTC,CASSPAGHPAESTGYTF
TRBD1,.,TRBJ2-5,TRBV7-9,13,TGTGCCAGCAGCCCGACAGGGGGAGAGACCCAGTACTTC,CASSPTGGETQYF
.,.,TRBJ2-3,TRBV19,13,TGTGCCAGTAGCCCCATGAGGGCAGATACGCAGTATTTT,CASSPMRADTQYF
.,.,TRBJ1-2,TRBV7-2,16,TGTGCCAGCAGCGGAAAATCCGGGACACTTAACTATGGCTACACCTTC,CASSGKSGTLNYGYTF
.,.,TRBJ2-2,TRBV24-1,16,TGTGCCACCAGTGACCCTGTAAGCTCCAACACCGGGGAGCTGTTTTTT,CATSDPVSSNTGELFF
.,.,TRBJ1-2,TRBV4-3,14,TGCGCCAGCAGCCGCAGGGGTTGGGACTATGGCTACACCTTC,CASSRRGWDYGYTF
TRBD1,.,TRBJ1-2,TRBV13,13,TGTGCCAGCAGAGTACAGGGGCTGTATGGCTACACCTTC,CASRVQGLYGYTF
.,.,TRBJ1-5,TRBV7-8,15,TGTGCCAGCAGCTTAGAGGGGCCGTATAATCAGCCCCAGCATTTT,CASSLEGPYNQPQHF
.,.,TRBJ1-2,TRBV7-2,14,TGTGCCAGCAGTCTAGGGGTTCAGGGTCGTGGCTACACCTTC,CASSLGVQGRGYTF
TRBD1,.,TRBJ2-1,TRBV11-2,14,TGTGCCAGCAGCTTAGTATCAGGGGGCAATGAGCAGTTCTTC,CASSLVSGGNEQFF
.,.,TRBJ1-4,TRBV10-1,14,TGCGCCACCGCCCACCGGGACTGTGATGAAAAACTGTTTTTT,CATAHRDCDEKLFF
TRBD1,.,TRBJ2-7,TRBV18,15,TGTGCCAGCTCACCCTCCGGACAGGGAGGCTACGAGCAGTACTTC,CASSPSGQGGYEQYF
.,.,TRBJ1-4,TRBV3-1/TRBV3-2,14,TGTGCCAGCAGCTTCCGGACGGGAGGGGAAAAACTGTTTTTT,CASSFRTGGEKLFF
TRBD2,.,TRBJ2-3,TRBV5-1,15,TGCGCCAGCAGCACGGGGACTAGCGGGACAGATACGCAGTATTTT,CASSTGTSGTDTQYF
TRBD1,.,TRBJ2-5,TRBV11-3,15,TGTGCCAGCAGCTCTCAGGGGGATAAACAAGAGACCCAGTACTTC,CASSSQGDKQETQYF
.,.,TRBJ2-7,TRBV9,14,TGTGCCAGCAGCGTAGATGGGGGGAAGGACGAGCAGTACTTC,CASSVDGGKDEQYF
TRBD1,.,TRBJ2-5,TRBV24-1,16,TGTGCCACCAGTGATTCCGGGACAGGGGGTATGGAGACCCAGTACTTC,CATSDSGTGGMETQYF
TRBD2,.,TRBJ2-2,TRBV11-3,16,TGTGCCAGCAGCTTACCCAGCGGGGGGAACACCGGGGAGCTGTTTTTT,CASSLPSGGNTGELFF
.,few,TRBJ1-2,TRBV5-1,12,TGCGCCAGCAGCGTAGAAGACTATGGCTACACCTTC,CASSVEDYGYTF
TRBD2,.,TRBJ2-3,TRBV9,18,TGTGCCAGCAGCCCCGGGGAGCTAGCGGGCTTTGGCACAGATACGCAGTATTTT,CASSPGELAGFGTDTQYF
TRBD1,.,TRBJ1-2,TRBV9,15,TGTGCCAGCAGCAGACAGGGTCTGGCTAACTATGGCTACACCTTC,CASSRQGLANYGYTF
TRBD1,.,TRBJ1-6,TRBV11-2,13,TGTGCCAGCAGCTCGGACAGGGGTTCACCCCTCCACTTT,CASSSDRGSPLHF
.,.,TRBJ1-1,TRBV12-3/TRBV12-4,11,TGTGCCAGCAGTTTTCGGGCTGAAGCTTTCTTT,CASSFRAEAFF
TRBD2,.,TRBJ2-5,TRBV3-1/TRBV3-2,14,TGTGCCAGCAGCAATAGCGGGGGGGGAGAGACCCAGTACTTC,CASSNSGGGETQYF
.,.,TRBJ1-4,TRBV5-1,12,TGCGCCAGCAGCTTGACGGGGGGAAAACTGTTTTTT,CASSLTGGKLFF
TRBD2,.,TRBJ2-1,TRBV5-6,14,TGTGCCAGCAGTAACGAGCGGGGGAACAATGAGCAGTTCTTC,CASSNERGNNEQFF